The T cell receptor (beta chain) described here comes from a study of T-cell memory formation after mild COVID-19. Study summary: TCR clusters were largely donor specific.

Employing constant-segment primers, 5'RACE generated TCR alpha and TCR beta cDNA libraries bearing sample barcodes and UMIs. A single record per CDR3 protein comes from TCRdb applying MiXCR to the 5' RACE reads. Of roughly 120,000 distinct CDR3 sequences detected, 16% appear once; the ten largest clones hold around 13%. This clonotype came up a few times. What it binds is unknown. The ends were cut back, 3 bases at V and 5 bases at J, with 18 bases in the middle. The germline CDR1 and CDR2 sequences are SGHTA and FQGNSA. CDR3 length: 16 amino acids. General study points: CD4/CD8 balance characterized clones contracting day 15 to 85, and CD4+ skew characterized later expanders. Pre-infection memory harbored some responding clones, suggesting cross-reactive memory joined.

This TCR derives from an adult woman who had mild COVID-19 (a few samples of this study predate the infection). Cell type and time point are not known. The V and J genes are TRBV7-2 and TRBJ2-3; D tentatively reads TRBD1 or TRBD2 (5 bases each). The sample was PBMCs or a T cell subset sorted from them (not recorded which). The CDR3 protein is CASSFFSTSGGDTQYF. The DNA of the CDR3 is TGTGCCAGCAGCTTTTTCTCAACTAGTGGGGGAGATACGCAGTATTTT.